This TCR beta chain appears in the sequencing data of a study of blood T cells in healthy people across ages. The wider study: The template switching approach captured approximately one barcoded beta molecule for every two T cells. Study-level results: Higher diversity, along with more naive CD4+ cells, distinguished long-lived donors from aged donors. Calculation of diversity from one million T cells yielded estimates considered to be underestimates.

There are 12 residues in the CDR3. Trimming removed 1 base from V and 7 bases from J, with 10 bases in between. Germline V gene data show CDR1 as GTSNPN and CDR2 as SVGIG (reference sequence). This clonotype turned up a few times. Its antigen is undetermined. Primers used in a second PCR of about 7 to 12 cycles were a sample-barcoded 5' primer and a J-beta primer mix. MiXCR was run by TCRdb on the 5' RACE reads, yielding one entry per CDR3 protein. The sample lists approximately 670,000 distinct CDR3 sequences, around 43% occurring once. V gene TRBV30 combines with J gene TRBJ1-2; D remains unclear. This clonotype was sampled from a man at least 80 years old in good health. Source material: blood. The CDR3 spells CAWSAQPGGYTF. CDR3 in DNA: TGTGCCTGGAGTGCTCAACCTGGTGGCTACACCTTC.